This paragraph covers one T cell receptor (beta chain) sequence. Its antigen remains unknown. This sample was taken from a study of T-cell reconstitution after alpha-beta-depleted transplantation in children. Overall study findings and caveats: Several hundred graft clones that had expanded were reportedly the source of alpha-beta T cells about two months after transplant.

This sample's TCRbeta library carried unique molecular identifier barcodes. A single record per CDR3 protein comes from TCRdb applying MiXCR to the PCR reads. The top ten hold 2.2% of the sample, which has some 600,000 distinct CDR3 sequences, 13% seen once. Germline CDR1 SEHNR, CDR2 FQNEAQ (reference sequence). V lost 7 bases to trimming and J lost 9 bases, with 16 bases between them. This CDR3 spans 13 amino acids. This sequence joins TRBV7-9 and TRBJ2-1; possibly TRBD2 for D (5 bases). This clonotype originated in a male patient between 10 and 17 years old who had a stem cell transplant for acute myeloid leukemia, so the T cells may come from the graft donor. Specimen: PBMCs, mostly from graft donor cells, collected 360 days after TCRalphabeta/CD19-depleted stem cell transplant. The CDR3 region has the DNA TGTGCCAGCAAAAGCGGCGTAGCCTCTGAGCAGTTCTTC. This encodes CASKSGVASEQFF.